A single sample gave rise to the 13 T cell receptor beta chains below, sequenced in a study of siplizumab effects on memory and regulatory T cells. In the mixed lymphocyte reaction, cells were cocultured for about six days at 37°C. These receptors' targets are unknown. Libraries were prepared by immunoSEQ multiplex PCR; TCRdb keeps only in-frame clonotypes and omits some of them. The sample has some 1,000 clones; approximately 72% are singletons. The specimen was CFSE-low (dividing) CD8+ T cells sorted from an allogeneic mixed lymphocyte reaction. The source is a human donor in good health; the cells came from an allogeneic mixed lymphocyte reaction.

This sequence joins TRBV7-9 and TRBJ2-3; D might be TRBD1 (6 bases). The germline V and J ends were trimmed by 4 bases and 0 bases, with 17 bases remaining between them. From germline, CDR1 is SEHNR and CDR2 FQNEAQ (reference sequence). There are 17 residues in the CDR3. The CDR3 DNA follows: TGTGCCAGCAGCTCACCGGCCGGACAGAGGAGCACAGATACGCAGTATTTT. Its protein is CASSSPAGQRSTDTQYF.

This rearrangement joins TRBV4-1 to TRBJ1-5, with 7 bases fitting TRBD1. The CDR3 loop spans 16 amino acids. Germline V lookup: CDR1 MGHRA, CDR2 YSYEKL. The junction had 5 bases not matched to a gene; V was cut back by 1 base and J by 2 bases. The CDR3 DNA reads TGCGCCAGCAGCCAAGTTCAGGGGGTTGGCAATCAGCCCCAGCATTTT. The encoded protein is CASSQVQGVGNQPQHF.

V usage is TRBV5-4 and J usage is TRBJ2-1, with a possible D match to TRBD2 (7 bases). With 4 bases removed from V and 5 bases from J, the gap between germline ends came to 19 bases. Looked up from germline, CDR1 is SGHNT and CDR2 is YYREEE (reference sequence). CDR3 size: 16 residues. DNA of the CDR3: TGTGCCAGCAGCCCCGGTAGGGGGGGGACTAACAATGAGCAGTTCTTC. This gives the protein CASSPGRGGTNNEQFF.

The chain carries TRBV2 and TRBJ2-3, with TRBD2 identical over 7 bases. The CDR3 is made up of 14 amino acids. Germline V gene data show CDR1 as SNHLY and CDR2 as FYNNEI. The V and J ends lost 9 bases and 1 base, in that order; junction bases with no gene match: 7. CDR3: CASEWAGGTDTQYF. In DNA, the CDR3 is TGTGCCAGTGAATGGGCGGGGGGCACAGATACGCAGTATTTT.

The V gene is TRBV7-9, the J gene TRBJ1-2; tentative D call: TRBD1 (5 bases). Germline V CDR1 and CDR2: SEHNR, FQNEAQ (reference sequence). The CDR3 is made up of 13 amino acids. The germline V and J ends were trimmed by 10 bases and 4 bases, with 16 bases remaining between them. CDR3 sequence (DNA): TGTGCCATCCGGGGGACCCCCCTCTATGGCTACACCTTC. Translation: CAIRGTPLYGYTF. The full variable domain, in which reference TRBV7-9 and TRBJ1-2 provide the parts outside the CDR3, is DTGVSQNPRHKITKRGQNVTFRCDPISEHNRLYWYRQTLGQGPEFLTYFQNEAQLEKSRLLSDRFSAERPKGSFSTLEIQRTEQGDSAMYLCAIRGTPLYGYTFGSGTRLTVV.

This clone appeared once. The chain couples TRBV9 to TRBJ2-5, with TRBD2 identical over 10 bases. CDR1 and CDR2 from the germline V gene are SGDLS and YYNGEE. V dropped 3 bases and J dropped 9; count of bases not matched to a gene: 5. The CDR3 is made up of 13 amino acids. CDR3 bases: TGTGCCAGCAGCGGAAAGCGGGGGGGGCCCCAGTACTTC. Its translation: CASSGKRGGPQYF. Together with reference TRBV9 and TRBJ2-5, the CDR3 gives the full variable domain: DSGVTQTPKHLITATGQRVTLRCSPRSGDLSVYWYQQSLDQGLQFLIQYYNGEERAKGNILERFSAQQFPDLHSELNLSSLELGDSALYFCASSGKRGGPQYFGPGTRLLVL.

The chain is built from TRBV13 and TRBJ2-7, with D unclear. The ends were cut back, 5 bases at V and 3 bases at J, with 17 bases in the middle. Germline V lookup: CDR1 PRHDT, CDR2 FYEKMQ (reference sequence). This CDR3 has 15 amino acids. The CDR3 coding sequence is TGTGCCAGCAGCCCTTCTGTTGGGCATCACTACGAGCAGTACTTC. Amino acid sequence: CASSPSVGHHYEQYF.

This clone was detected a few times. The rearrangement uses TRBV4-2 and TRBJ1-1, with 7 bases that match TRBD1. This CDR3 is built from 14 residues. J lost 8 bases, V lost 2 bases, and 8 bases had no gene match. CDR1 and CDR2 from the germline V gene are LGHNA and YNFKEQ. This CDR3 is CASSQMTGNLEAFF. The CDR3 DNA follows: TGTGCCAGCAGCCAAATGACAGGGAACCTCGAAGCTTTCTTT.

In nucleotides, the CDR3 is TGCAGCGTTGTCCAGGTGACGGATATCTACGAGCAGTACTTC. As protein: CSVVQVTDIYEQYF. The genes are TRBV29-1 and TRBJ2-7; no reliable D call. The CDR3 is 14 residues long. V was clipped by 4 bases and J by 3 bases, with 16 bases between them. Germline V CDR1 and CDR2: SQVTM, ANQGSEA.

This sequence joins TRBV5-4 and TRBJ2-5, with D perhaps matching TRBD2 (5 bases). CDR3 length: 14 amino acids. CDR1 is SGHNT and CDR2 is YYREEE in the germline V gene (reference sequence). Trimming removed 0 bases at V and 4 bases at J, with 10 bases between. CDR3 loop: CASSLVGSRETQYF. The CDR3 DNA is TGTGCCAGCAGCTTGGTTGGGAGTAGAGAGACCCAGTACTTC.

J is TRBJ2-1 and V is TRBV7-6; TRBD2 matches at 9 bases. Trimming took 5 bases from V and 0 from J; bases not matched to a gene: 11. Germline CDR1 is SGHVS and CDR2 is FNYEAQ. The CDR3 runs 18 residues. The CDR3 reads CASSQGLARRPSYNEQFF. In nucleotides, the CDR3 is TGTGCCAGCAGCCAGGGACTAGCCCGACGCCCCTCCTACAATGAGCAGTTCTTC.

The chain employs TRBV7-6 and TRBJ2-2, with 11 bases aligning to TRBD2. Germline V CDR1 and CDR2: SGHVS, FNYEAQ. The ends lost 2 bases at V and 6 bases at J; junction bases unmatched: 5. This CDR3 has 16 amino acids. CDR3 sequence reads: CASSLLAGGPAGELFF. CDR3 coding DNA: TGTGCCAGCAGCTTATTAGCGGGGGGGCCGGCCGGGGAGCTGTTTTTT.

The chain recombines TRBV7-9 with TRBJ2-5; D is ambiguous. Germline lookup yields CDR1 SEHNR and CDR2 FQNEAQ (reference sequence). V was trimmed by 5 bases and J by 5 bases, leaving 18 bases between them. This CDR3 comprises 15 residues. This CDR3 reads CASSQTDLAWETQYF. The CDR3 coding sequence is TGTGCCAGCAGCCAGACTGATTTGGCGTGGGAGACCCAGTACTTC.